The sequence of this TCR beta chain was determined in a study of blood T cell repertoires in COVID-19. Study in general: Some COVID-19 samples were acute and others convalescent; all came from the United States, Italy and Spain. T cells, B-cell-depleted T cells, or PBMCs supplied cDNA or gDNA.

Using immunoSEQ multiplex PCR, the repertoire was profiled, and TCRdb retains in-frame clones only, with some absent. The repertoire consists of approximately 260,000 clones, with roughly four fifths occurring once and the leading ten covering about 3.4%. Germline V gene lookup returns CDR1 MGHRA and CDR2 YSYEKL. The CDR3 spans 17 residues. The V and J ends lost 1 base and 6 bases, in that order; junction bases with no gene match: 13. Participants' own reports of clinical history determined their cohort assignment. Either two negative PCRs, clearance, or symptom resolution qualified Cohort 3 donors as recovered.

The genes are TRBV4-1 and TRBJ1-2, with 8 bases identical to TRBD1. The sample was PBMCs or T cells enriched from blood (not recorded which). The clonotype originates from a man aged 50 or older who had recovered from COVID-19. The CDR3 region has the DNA TGCGCCAGCAGCCAAGCCCAGGCAGGGGGCGCGGAACATGGCTACACCTTC. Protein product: CASSQAQAGGAEHGYTF.